The 4 T cell receptor beta chains below all came from one sample that was sequenced in a study of human T cells and chemical hapten exposure. TCRdb reprocessed the RACE reads with MiXCR, giving one entry per CDR3 protein. The data hold 250,000 or so distinct CDR3 sequences, with 7.7% observed a single time. The time point is: pre-sensitization, week 0. Stated treatment: therapeutic diphenylcyclopropenone sensitization with weekly scalp DPC. The sequencing used whole blood, collected in connection with sensitization to the hapten diphenylcyclopropenone (DPC). The receptors derive from a man between 18 and 29 years old with alopecia areata. Some clones in this sample may be carry-over from other donors' samples.

This clonotype was detected many times. This chain uses TRBV29-1 with TRBJ1-3, with TRBD1 identical over 11 bases. Per germline, CDR1 SQVTM and CDR2 ANQGSEA. The CDR3 has 14 amino acids. J was trimmed by 1 base and V by 6 bases; bases with no gene match: 2. In DNA form, the CDR3 reads TGCAGCGTGGGACAGGGGGAATCTGGAAACACCATATATTTT. Translated: CSVGQGESGNTIYF.

This clonotype was picked up a small number of times. The chain employs TRBV12-3 or TRBV12-4 and TRBJ2-7; D might be TRBD2 (6 bases). V was clipped by 6 bases and J by 6 bases, with 15 bases between them. The CDR3 is made up of 13 amino acids. The CDR3 nucleotides are TGTGCCAGCAGCTACCTTTTGGGGGGCGAGCAGTACGTC. It yields the protein CASSYLLGGEQYV.

This clonotype turned up a few times. The J gene is TRBJ2-3, the V gene TRBV28; the match to TRBD2 covers 10 bases. The CDR3 is 19 amino acids. From germline, CDR1 is MDHEN and CDR2 SYDVKM. The V and J ends lost 7 bases and 0 bases, in that order; junction bases with no gene match: 16. The CDR3 DNA sequence: TGTGCCAGCACCACCCGTCCCACTAGCGGGGTCTTTAGCACAGATACGCAGTATTTT. Its translation is CASTTRPTSGVFSTDTQYF. The complete variable domain, with remaining parts taken from reference TRBV28 and TRBJ2-3, reads DVKVTQSSRYLVKRTGEKVFLECVQDMDHENMFWYRQDPGLGLRLIYFSYDVKMKEKGDIPEGYSVSREKKERFSLILESASTNQTSMYLCASTTRPTSGVFSTDTQYFGPGTRLTVL.

The DNA for the CDR3 is TGCGCCAGCAGGGTAGGGGGATCCTCCTACAATGAGCAGTTCTTC. It specifies CASRVGGSSYNEQFF. The rearrangement joins TRBV5-1 to TRBJ2-1, with D tentatively TRBD1 (6 bases). This CDR3 is 15 amino acids long. Trimming removed 5 bases from V and 0 bases from J, with 12 bases in between. CDR1 SGHRS and CDR2 YFSETQ come from the germline V gene.